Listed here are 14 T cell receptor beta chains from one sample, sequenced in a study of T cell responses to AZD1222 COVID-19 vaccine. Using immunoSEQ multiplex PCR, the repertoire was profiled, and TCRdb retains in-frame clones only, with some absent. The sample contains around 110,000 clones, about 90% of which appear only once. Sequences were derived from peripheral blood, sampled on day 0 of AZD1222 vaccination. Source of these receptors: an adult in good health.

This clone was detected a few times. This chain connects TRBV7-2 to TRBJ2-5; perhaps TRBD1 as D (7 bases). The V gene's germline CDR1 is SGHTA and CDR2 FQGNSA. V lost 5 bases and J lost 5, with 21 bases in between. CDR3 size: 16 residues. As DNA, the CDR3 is TGTGCCAGCAGCCAAGATCTCGGAGGGGGCGGGGAGACCCAGTACTTC. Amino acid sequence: CASSQDLGGGGETQYF.

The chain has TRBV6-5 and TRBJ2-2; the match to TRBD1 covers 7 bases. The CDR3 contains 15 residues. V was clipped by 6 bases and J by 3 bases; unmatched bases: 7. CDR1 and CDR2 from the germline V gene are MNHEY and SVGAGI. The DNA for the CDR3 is TGTGCCAGCAGCCGCCGGGACAGAGACACCGGGGAGCTGTTTTTT. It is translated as CASSRRDRDTGELFF.

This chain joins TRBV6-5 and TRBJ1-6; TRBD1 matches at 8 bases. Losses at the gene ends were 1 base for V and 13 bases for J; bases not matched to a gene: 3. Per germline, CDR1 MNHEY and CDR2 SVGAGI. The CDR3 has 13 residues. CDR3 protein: CASSYLTGEPLHF. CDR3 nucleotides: TGTGCCAGCAGTTACTTGACAGGGGAGCCCCTCCACTTT.

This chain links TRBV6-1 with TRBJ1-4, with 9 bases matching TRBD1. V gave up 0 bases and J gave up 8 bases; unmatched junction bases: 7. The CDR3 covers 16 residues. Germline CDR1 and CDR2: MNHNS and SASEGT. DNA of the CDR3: TGTGCCAGCAGTGAAGCTGTCGGGACAGGGCAAGAAAAACTGTTTTTT. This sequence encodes CASSEAVGTGQEKLFF.

The CDR3 DNA is TGTGCCACCAGCAGAGATCGACAGGGGAATGAAAAACTGTTTTTT. Protein sequence: CATSRDRQGNEKLFF. The chain carries TRBV15 and TRBJ1-4; TRBD1 agrees at 8 bases. Per germline, CDR1 LNHNV and CDR2 YYDKDF (reference sequence). Losses at the gene ends were 0 bases for V and 5 bases for J; bases not matched to a gene: 2. CDR3 size: 15 residues.

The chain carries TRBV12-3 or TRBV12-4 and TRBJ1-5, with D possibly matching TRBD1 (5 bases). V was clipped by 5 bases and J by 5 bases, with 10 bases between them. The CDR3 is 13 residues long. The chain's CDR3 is CASSPQAYQPQHF. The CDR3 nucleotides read TGTGCCAGCAGTCCACAGGCGTATCAGCCCCAGCATTTT.

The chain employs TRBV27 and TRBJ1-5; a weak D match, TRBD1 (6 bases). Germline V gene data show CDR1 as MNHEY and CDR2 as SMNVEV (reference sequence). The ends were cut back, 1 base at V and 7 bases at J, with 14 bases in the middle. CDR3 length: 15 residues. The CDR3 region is CASSLLARGGQPQHF. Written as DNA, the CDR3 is TGTGCCAGCAGTTTATTGGCCAGGGGAGGACAGCCCCAGCATTTT.

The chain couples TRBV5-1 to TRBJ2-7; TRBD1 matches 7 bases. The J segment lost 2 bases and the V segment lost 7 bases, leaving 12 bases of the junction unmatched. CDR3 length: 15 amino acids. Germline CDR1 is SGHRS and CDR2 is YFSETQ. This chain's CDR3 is CASRNVETGPYEQYF. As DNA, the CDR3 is TGCGCCAGCCGCAACGTAGAGACAGGGCCCTACGAGCAGTACTTC.

CDR3 residues: CASSQSGRKMYGYTF. The CDR3 coding sequence is TGTGCCAGCAGCCAATCGGGACGGAAGATGTATGGCTACACCTTC. The J gene is TRBJ1-2, the V gene TRBV4-2; D may be TRBD1 (5 bases). Trimming pared 2 bases from V and 5 bases from J, leaving 15 bases between. CDR1 and CDR2 from the germline V gene are LGHNA and YNFKEQ. The length of the CDR3 is 15 residues.

CDR3 bases: TGTGCCATCAGTGAGTCACTAGGGGGGGGCCTTGAGCAGTTCTTC. It is translated as CAISESLGGGLEQFF. The V call is TRBV10-3, the J call TRBJ2-1; D is perhaps TRBD2 (7 bases). CDR1 and CDR2 (germline): ENHRY, SYGVKD. The ends were cut back, 0 bases at V and 9 bases at J, with 15 bases in the middle. The CDR3 consists of 15 residues.

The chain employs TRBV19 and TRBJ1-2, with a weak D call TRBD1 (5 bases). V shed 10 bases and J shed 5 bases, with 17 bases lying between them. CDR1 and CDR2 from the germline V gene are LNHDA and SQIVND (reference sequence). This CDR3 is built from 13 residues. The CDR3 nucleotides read TGTGCCACTCCCTCAAGGGGTCTTTATGGCTACACCTTC. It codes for CATPSRGLYGYTF.

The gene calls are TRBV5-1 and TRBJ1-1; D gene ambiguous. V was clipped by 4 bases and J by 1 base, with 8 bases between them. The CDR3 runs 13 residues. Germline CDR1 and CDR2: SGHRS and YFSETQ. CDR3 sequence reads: CASSPRGNTEAFF. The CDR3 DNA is TGCGCCAGCAGCCCTAGAGGGAACACTGAAGCTTTCTTT.

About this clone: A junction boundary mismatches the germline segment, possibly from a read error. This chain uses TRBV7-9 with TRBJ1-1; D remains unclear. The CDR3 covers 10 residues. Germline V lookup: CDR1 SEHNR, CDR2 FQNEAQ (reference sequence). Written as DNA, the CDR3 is TGTGCCAGCAGCGGTTCATCAATCAACTTT. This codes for CASSGSSINF.

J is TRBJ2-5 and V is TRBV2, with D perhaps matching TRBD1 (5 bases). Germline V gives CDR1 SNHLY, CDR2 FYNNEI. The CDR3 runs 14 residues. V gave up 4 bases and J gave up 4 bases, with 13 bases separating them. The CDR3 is CASSVGVLGETQYF. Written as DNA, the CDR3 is TGTGCCAGCAGTGTAGGGGTTTTAGGAGAGACCCAGTACTTC.